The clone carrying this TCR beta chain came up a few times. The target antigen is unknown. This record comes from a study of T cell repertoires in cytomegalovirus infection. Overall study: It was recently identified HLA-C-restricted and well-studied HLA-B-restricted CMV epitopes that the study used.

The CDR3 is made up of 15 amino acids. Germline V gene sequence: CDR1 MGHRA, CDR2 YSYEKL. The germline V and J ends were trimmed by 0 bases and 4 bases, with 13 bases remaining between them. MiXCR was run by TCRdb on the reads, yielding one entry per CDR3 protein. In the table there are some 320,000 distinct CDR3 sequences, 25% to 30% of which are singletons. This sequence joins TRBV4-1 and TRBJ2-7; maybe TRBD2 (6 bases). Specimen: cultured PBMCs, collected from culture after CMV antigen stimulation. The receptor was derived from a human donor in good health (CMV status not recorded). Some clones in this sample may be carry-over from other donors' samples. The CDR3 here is CASSQDAGRRYEQYF. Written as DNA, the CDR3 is TGCGCCAGCAGCCAAGACGCAGGGAGGCGTTACGAGCAGTACTTC.